The rows below give T cell receptor beta chains drawn from one sample of a study of identifying expanded T cells in peripheral blood. Generated by immunoSEQ multiplex PCR, the TCRdb table keeps only in-frame clones and is missing some. Of 120,000 or so clones in the sample, roughly 82% were seen once. The sample taken for sequencing was blood. The receptor source for this set is a person aged 18-69 years in good health. The CDR3 runs from the conserved cysteine through the conserved F or W. Each record gives: D gene, clone size, J gene, V gene, CDR3 DNA, CDR3 protein. A D gene is named only where the DNA matches it firmly. Size values are once, few and many counts, or a class for expanded clones, and some rows have none.

d_gene: .
abundance: .
j_gene: TRBJ2-2
v_gene: TRBV30
CDR3nt: TGTGCCTTTCACAGGGGGGGACGGACCGGGGAGCTGTTTTTT
CDR3aa: CAFHRGGRTGELFF

d_gene: .
abundance: .
j_gene: TRBJ2-2
v_gene: TRBV19
CDR3nt: TGTGCCAGTAGTGTAGGGACATCGAACACCGGGGAGCTGTTTTTT
CDR3aa: CASSVGTSNTGELFF

d_gene: TRBD2
abundance: .
j_gene: TRBJ2-1
v_gene: TRBV5-1
CDR3nt: TGCGCCAGCAGCCCGAGACTAGCGGGGGGATACAATGAGCAGTTCTTC
CDR3aa: CASSPRLAGGYNEQFF

d_gene: .
abundance: .
j_gene: TRBJ2-3
v_gene: TRBV5-6
CDR3nt: TGTGCCAGCAGCTTGTCATTTAGGGGGTTCCTCACAGATACGCAGTATTTT
CDR3aa: CASSLSFRGFLTDTQYF

d_gene: .
abundance: .
j_gene: TRBJ2-7
v_gene: TRBV15
CDR3nt: TGTGCCACCAGCAGAACTTACAGGGTTAGCTCCTACGAGCAGTACTTC
CDR3aa: CATSRTYRVSSYEQYF

d_gene: .
abundance: .
j_gene: TRBJ1-2
v_gene: TRBV7-3
CDR3nt: TGTGCCAGCAGCTTATCTAACTATGGCTACACCTTC
CDR3aa: CASSLSNYGYTF

d_gene: .
abundance: .
j_gene: TRBJ1-1
v_gene: TRBV6-5
CDR3nt: TGTGCCAGCAGTTATGAGGGCCCTGAATTGAACACTGAAGCTTTCTTT
CDR3aa: CASSYEGPELNTEAFF

d_gene: TRBD1
abundance: .
j_gene: TRBJ2-7
v_gene: TRBV7-9
CDR3nt: TGTGCCAGCAGCTTAGGGGGACAGGCCCACGAGCAGTACTTC
CDR3aa: CASSLGGQAHEQYF

d_gene: .
abundance: .
j_gene: TRBJ2-7
v_gene: TRBV7-9
CDR3nt: TGTGCCAGCACCTCCCGGTCCACCTACGAGCAGTACTTC
CDR3aa: CASTSRSTYEQYF

d_gene: .
abundance: .
j_gene: TRBJ2-3
v_gene: TRBV5-1
CDR3nt: TGCGCCAGCAGCTTGTTAGGGCCCCAGGGAGATACGCAGTATTTT
CDR3aa: CASSLLGPQGDTQYF

d_gene: .
abundance: few
j_gene: TRBJ1-2
v_gene: TRBV6-5
CDR3nt: TGTGCCAGCAGGGGAGCGGGTGGCTACACCTTC
CDR3aa: CASRGAGGYTF

d_gene: .
abundance: .
j_gene: TRBJ2-1
v_gene: TRBV2
CDR3nt: TGTGCCAGCAGTGATCCGAACAGAGAGGTATACAATGAGCAGTTCTTC
CDR3aa: CASSDPNREVYNEQFF

d_gene: TRBD1
abundance: .
j_gene: TRBJ2-1
v_gene: TRBV5-1
CDR3nt: TGCGCCAGCAGCTTGTTTACAGGGGGCGCCCCCAATGAGCAGTTCTTC
CDR3aa: CASSLFTGGAPNEQFF

d_gene: .
abundance: .
j_gene: TRBJ1-1
v_gene: TRBV7-7
CDR3nt: TGTGCCAGCAGCCGGAACAAAAACACTGAAGCTTTCTTT
CDR3aa: CASSRNKNTEAFF

d_gene: .
abundance: .
j_gene: TRBJ2-7
v_gene: TRBV5-4
CDR3nt: TGTGCCAGCAGCGACCGGGACACGTTTACCGACGAGCAGTACTTC
CDR3aa: CASSDRDTFTDEQYF

d_gene: TRBD1
abundance: .
j_gene: TRBJ1-5
v_gene: TRBV15
CDR3nt: TGTGCCACCAGCAGACAAAGGACAGGGGGGAATCAGCCCCAGCATTTT
CDR3aa: CATSRQRTGGNQPQHF

d_gene: .
abundance: .
j_gene: TRBJ2-2
v_gene: TRBV4-1
CDR3nt: TGCGCCAGCAGCCAAATCAGGGGCCGGGGTAGTACCGGGGAGCTGTTTTTT
CDR3aa: CASSQIRGRGSTGELFF

d_gene: .
abundance: .
j_gene: TRBJ1-1
v_gene: TRBV6-6
CDR3nt: TGTGCCAGCAGTCCCACCGGGGGAGGAATTGAAGCTTTCTTT
CDR3aa: CASSPTGGGIEAFF

d_gene: TRBD1
abundance: .
j_gene: TRBJ1-2
v_gene: TRBV19
CDR3nt: TGTGCCAGTAGTATTATCGCAGGGGGGGTGAATGGCTACACCTTC
CDR3aa: CASSIIAGGVNGYTF

d_gene: .
abundance: .
j_gene: TRBJ2-7
v_gene: TRBV6-5
CDR3nt: TGTGCCAGCAGTGACAGGCTAGGGGAGCAGTACTTC
CDR3aa: CASSDRLGEQYF

d_gene: TRBD1
abundance: .
j_gene: TRBJ1-1
v_gene: TRBV29-1
CDR3nt: TGCAGCGTTAAGCCAGGGGGCACTGAAGCTTTCTTT
CDR3aa: CSVKPGGTEAFF

d_gene: .
abundance: .
j_gene: TRBJ1-3
v_gene: TRBV13
CDR3nt: TGTGCCAGCAGCTTAGGCCTTACCCGGGGAAACACCATATATTTT
CDR3aa: CASSLGLTRGNTIYF

d_gene: TRBD1
abundance: once
j_gene: TRBJ2-7
v_gene: TRBV2
CDR3nt: TGTGCCAGCAGCGCTGACGAAAAAGCTGTAACATTGTGGGGACAGAAACCAGCCTACGAGCAGTACTTC
CDR3aa: CASSADEKAVTLWGQKPAYEQYF

d_gene: .
abundance: .
j_gene: TRBJ1-6
v_gene: TRBV6-5
CDR3nt: TGTGCCAGCCGTGGAGGCAGAAGCAATTCACCCCTCCACTTT
CDR3aa: CASRGGRSNSPLHF

d_gene: TRBD2
abundance: .
j_gene: TRBJ2-1
v_gene: TRBV7-3
CDR3nt: TGTGCCAGCAGCTCCCAACCGGGGGGATACAATGAGCAGTTCTTC
CDR3aa: CASSSQPGGYNEQFF

d_gene: .
abundance: .
j_gene: TRBJ1-5
v_gene: TRBV19
CDR3nt: TGTGCCAGTAGAACACAGACGAGCAATCAGCCCCAGCATTTT
CDR3aa: CASRTQTSNQPQHF

d_gene: .
abundance: once
j_gene: TRBJ2-3
v_gene: TRBV30
CDR3nt: TGTGCCTGGAGTCCGGGCGGAGATACGCAGTATTTT
CDR3aa: CAWSPGGDTQYF